These 18 T cell receptor beta chains originate from one sample sequenced in a study of Graves' ophthalmopathy and Graves' hyperthyroidism. The study amplified TCR beta CDR3 regions using RNA transcripts. After a first-round RT-PCR with HTBI primers, a second-round multiplex PCR was run. TCRdb reanalysed the multiplex PCR reads using MiXCR and keeps one entry per CDR3 protein. The sample holds about 1.1 million distinct CDR3 sequences, roughly two fifths seen once. The sequenced material came from peripheral blood or thyroid tissue (not recorded which). These receptors came from an adult man with Graves' hyperthyroidism.

This clonotype was seen repeatedly, ten times or more. V gene TRBV7-2 combines with J gene TRBJ2-7, with unresolved D. The CDR3 consists of 12 residues. Germline values: CDR1 SGHTA, CDR2 FQGNSA. Between the trimmed V and J ends, which lost 2 bases and 9 bases, there was a span of 11 bases. The DNA for the CDR3 is TGTGCCAGCAGCTTAAGCGACACTCCGCAGTACTTC. Protein: CASSLSDTPQYF.

On this clonotype itself: This sequence may be a read error, since a much larger clone differs from it by one base. The rearrangement joins TRBV2 to TRBJ1-4, with 8 bases fitting TRBD1. The CDR3 sequence is 14 residues long. Germline V lookup: CDR1 SNHLY, CDR2 FYNNEI. CDR3 coding DNA: TGTGCCAGCAGCGCGGACAGGGCGGTTGAAAAACTGCTTTTT. Its translation is CASSADRAVEKLLF.

J is TRBJ2-7 and V is TRBV10-3, with 9 bases that match TRBD1. This CDR3 region has 14 residues. Germline trimming cut 10 bases from V and 5 bases from J; bases unmatched to any gene: 12. The germline V gene has CDR1 ENHRY and CDR2 SYGVKD. CDR3 in DNA: TGTGCCAGCATGGCCTCGGGACAGGGCAACGAGCAGTACTTC. As protein: CASMASGQGNEQYF.

On this clonotype itself: A much larger clone differs by one base, so this may be a read error. V is TRBV7-9 and J is TRBJ1-2; the match to TRBD1 covers 7 bases. The CDR3 loop spans 15 amino acids. J was trimmed by 5 bases and V by 6 bases; bases with no gene match: 12. Germline loops: CDR1 SEHNR, CDR2 FQNEAQ (reference sequence). CDR3 amino acids: CASSTLATGRYGYTF. Here the CDR3 DNA reads TGTGCCAGCAGTACCCTTGCGACAGGGCGATATGGCTACACCTTC.

This chain connects TRBV10-3 to TRBJ1-2; 8 nucleotides line up with TRBD1. Trimming cost V 5 bases and J 5 bases; bases outside gene matches: 4. CDR1 is ENHRY, CDR2 SYGVKD, per germline. CDR3 length equals 13 residues. DNA of the CDR3: TGTGCCATCAGTCCTCAGGGGGCGTATGGCTACACCTTC. This sequence encodes CAISPQGAYGYTF.

As for this clonotype: A much larger clone differs by one base, so this may be a read error. The genes are TRBV7-2 and TRBJ2-2; D not resolved. The germline V gene has CDR1 SGHTA and CDR2 FQGNSA. This CDR3 spans 15 amino acids. V was trimmed by 4 bases and J by 0 bases, leaving 9 bases between them. The CDR3 sequence: CASSSNNTNTGELFF. The CDR3 nucleotides read TGTGCCAGCAGCTCGAACAACACGAACACCGGGGAGCTGTTTTTT.

Note on this clonotype: One end of the junction is discordant with germline, which a read error may explain. The chain couples TRBV10-3 to TRBJ1-2, with 7 bases fitting TRBD1. The germline V gene encodes CDR1 ENHRY and CDR2 SYGVKD. The CDR3 length is 16 residues. The CDR3 DNA follows: TGTGCCAGCAGTTTCCCGATGCCCCGCCAGGGGGGAGGCTACACCTTC. Translation gives CASSFPMPRQGGGYTF.

This clonotype was seen only a few times. The CDR3 here is CASSLALTETVTDTQYF. In nucleotides, the CDR3 is TGTGCCAGCAGCTTGGCCCTGACAGAGACCGTAACAGATACGCAGTATTTT. The chain joins TRBV5-8 to TRBJ2-3; TRBD1 is a possible D gene (5 bases). The CDR3 is 17 residues long. Trimming took off 0 bases at V and 3 bases at J, with 17 bases between the two ends. The V gene's germline CDR1 is SGHTS and CDR2 YDEGEE.

This clonotype was observed at least ten times. This CDR3 reads CATKTSGGNTGELFF. The CDR3 coding sequence is TGTGCCACCAAGACTAGCGGGGGGAACACCGGGGAGCTGTTTTTT. The chain uses TRBV10-3 and TRBJ2-2; 12 positions match TRBD2. The CDR3 runs to 15 residues. In germline, CDR1 is ENHRY, CDR2 SYGVKD. Trimming took 10 bases from V and 1 from J; bases not matched to a gene: 4.

In the case of this clonotype: Since a much larger clone is just one base distant, this may be a read error. The CDR3 spells CASSSETGGQPQHF. CDR3 coding DNA: TGTGCCAGCAGCTCCGAGACAGGGGGGCAGCCCCAGCATTTT. The chain recombines TRBV7-9 with TRBJ1-5; TRBD1 agrees at 9 bases. The V segment lost 4 bases and the J segment 7 bases; nucleotides outside the gene matches: 5. CDR3 length: 14 residues. CDR1 and CDR2 (germline): SEHNR, FQNEAQ (reference sequence).

The V call is TRBV7-2, the J call TRBJ2-7; D remains ambiguous. This CDR3 spans 12 amino acids. Germline-derived CDR1 and CDR2 are SGHTA and FQGNSA. The V and J ends lost 1 base and 9 bases respectively, with 10 bases between them. CDR3 sequence (DNA): TGTGCCAGCAGCTTAGAGCAGAACGCGCAGTACTTC. It is translated as CASSLEQNAQYF.

This clonotype was seen many times. The CDR3 reads CASTRTGGQETQYF. The CDR3 nucleotides read TGTGCCAGCACCCGGACAGGGGGCCAAGAGACCCAGTACTTC. The rearrangement joins TRBV12-3 or TRBV12-4 to TRBJ2-5; 10 positions agree with TRBD1. This CDR3 contains 14 residues. J gave up 1 base and V 7 bases, and 3 bases lay outside the gene matches.

V gene TRBV2 combines with J gene TRBJ1-1; TRBD1 is a possible D gene (6 bases). The CDR3 spans 14 residues. Germline V gene data show CDR1 as SNHLY and CDR2 as FYNNEI. With 7 bases removed from V and 6 bases from J, the gap between germline ends came to 18 bases. DNA of the CDR3: TGTGCCAGCACCCCGGGGGGCGGTGTGGCTGAAGCTTTCTTT. Translated, it gives CASTPGGGVAEAFF.

The chain carries TRBV10-3 and TRBJ2-7, with D tentatively TRBD2 (6 bases). Germline CDR1 reads ENHRY; CDR2 reads SYGVKD. The CDR3 is 16 amino acids. The V end was cut by 5 bases, the J end by 2 bases, with 19 bases between. The chain's CDR3 is CAISPRGGSRTYEQYF. CDR3 sequence (DNA): TGTGCCATCAGTCCGCGGGGAGGTTCCCGGACCTACGAGCAGTACTTC.

The sample holds many counts of this clonotype. The chain carries TRBV29-1 and TRBJ1-5; D gene ambiguous. Germline loops: CDR1 SQVTM, CDR2 ANQGSEA. This CDR3 comprises 13 residues. Trimming took off 1 base at V and 3 bases at J, with 7 bases between the two ends. The CDR3 DNA follows: TGCAGCGTTGAAGTCCAGCCCAATCAGCCCCAGCATTTT. It is translated as CSVEVQPNQPQHF.

The chain joins TRBV4-3 to TRBJ1-5; D is perhaps TRBD1 (6 bases). Trimming pared 1 base from V and 14 bases from J, leaving 15 bases between. The CDR3 has 13 amino acids. Germline lookup yields CDR1 LGHNA and CDR2 YSLEER. In nucleotides, the CDR3 is TGCGCCAGCAGCCAAGTGACAGGCAGGGACGAGCATTTT. This codes for CASSQVTGRDEHF.

A few counts support this clonotype. The chain uses TRBV12-3 or TRBV12-4 and TRBJ1-1, with D perhaps TRBD1 (5 bases). The CDR3 loop spans 16 amino acids. Trimming took off 3 bases at V and 5 bases at J, with 19 bases between the two ends. CDR3 sequence reads: CASSFLKGLGETEAFF. The CDR3 DNA follows: TGTGCCAGCAGTTTTTTGAAGGGGCTCGGAGAAACTGAAGCTTTCTTT.

This clonotype was picked up a small number of times. The gene calls are TRBV9 and TRBJ2-7; 8 positions agree with TRBD2. The CDR3 is 15 residues long. Germline V gene sequence: CDR1 SGDLS, CDR2 YYNGEE. Germline trimming cut 0 bases from V and 3 bases from J; bases unmatched to any gene: 5. For the CDR3, the DNA is TGTGCCAGCAGCGTAGGGGGACTAGGGGACTACGAGCAGTACTTC. Encoded protein: CASSVGGLGDYEQYF.